This T cell receptor (beta chain) stems from a study of T cells after posttransplantation cyclophosphamide. The method was immunoSEQ multiplex PCR; TCRdb's version includes in-frame clones alone and lacks a portion of them. This sample yields approximately 23,000 clones, of which approximately 98% are seen a single time; over 0.1% belongs to the top ten. V gave up 8 bases and J gave up 0 bases, with 11 bases separating them. Germline CDR1 LNHNV, CDR2 YYDKDF (reference sequence). The CDR3 extends over 14 amino acids. Cells defined as naive were viable CD3+CD4+ or CD3+CD8+ and CCR7+CD45RA+CD45RO-CD95-CD27+CD28+. This clone was recorded once.

Sequenced input: naive CD4+ T cells sorted from PBMCs. The rearrangement links TRBV15 to TRBJ2-1; D is perhaps TRBD2 (6 bases). This TCR came from a man aged 50 to 59 in good health, CMV-negative, and a related stem cell transplant donor. Written as DNA, the CDR3 is TGTGCCACCGGGCTAGCGCTCTCCTACAATGAGCAGTTCTTC. Translation: CATGLALSYNEQFF.